The T cell receptor (beta chain) described here comes from a study of CD8 T cells in Susac syndrome. Study results and limitations: The authors acknowledged that their TCR sequencing and HLA analysis involved a relatively small number of individuals.

Random hexamers served to reverse transcribe roughly 0.45 to 1 ug RNA. The method of amplification for TCR beta CDR3 was immunoSEQ multiplex PCR, covering 54 Vbeta and 13 Jbeta. TCRdb re-called the immunoSEQ multiplex PCR reads through MiXCR, storing one row per CDR3 protein. The sample holds around 150,000 distinct CDR3 sequences; over 85% are singletons and the top ten take 0.13%. TCR beta sequencing covered blood CD8+ and CD4+ T cells. As to this clonotype: Antigen specificity is unknown.

The material sequenced was CD4+ T cells from PBMCs. This sequence originates from a human donor in good health.

The CDR3 DNA is TGTGCCAGCAGCTTCAGACAGGGAGGCACTGAAGCTTTCTTT. This codes for CASSFRQGGTEAFF. The V gene is TRBV7-2, the J gene TRBJ1-1, with TRBD1 matching 7 bases. V was pared by 3 bases and J by 4 bases, with 5 bases of the junction left unmatched. The CDR3 is made up of 14 amino acids. Germline CDR1 is SGHTA and CDR2 is FQGNSA. Variable domain in full (rest from reference TRBV7-2 and TRBJ1-1): GAGVSQSPSNKVTEKGKDVELRCDPISGHTALYWYRQSLGQGLEFLIYFQGNSAPDKSGLPSDRFSAERTGGSVSTLTIQRTQQEDSAVYLCASSFRQGGTEAFFGQGTRLTVV.